This TCR beta chain was identified in a study of blood T cell repertoires in COVID-19 (TCRdb year 2020). Background for the entire study: The collaborator samples originated in the United States, Italy and Spain and spanned the acute and convalescent phases of COVID-19. The material from the prospective study consisted of cDNA or gDNA derived from T cells, B-cell-depleted T cells, or PBMCs. Deeply sampled blood TCRbeta repertoires from subjects exposed to, actively infected with, or recovered from COVID-19 were included in the dataset. The repertoires were released in a freely available public database meant as a resource for research on the immune response to SARS-CoV-2. The samples were drawn from two sources: the first 160 participants of the ongoing ImmuneRACE study, and 1,200 or so subjects contributed by 6 global collaborators. Nearly every sample came with metadata listing a de-identified subject ID, COVID-19 status, age in years and sex. Where HLA class I and class II types were available, the types were taken from metadata supplied by the sample provider, not from assay-based typing.

In the prospective study, participants were roughly 18 to 100 years old, resided in 20 to 30 geographic areas of the United States, and were enrolled through a virtual design. In the prospective study, cohorts were assigned on the basis of participant-reported clinical history obtained from a screening survey and a study questionnaire. Exposed participants had been in contact with someone with a PCR-confirmed or clinician-diagnosed COVID-19 case within 2 weeks of study entry. Mobile phlebotomists in the prospective study collected whole blood, serum and a nasopharyngeal or oropharyngeal swab from every participant. Participants in the prospective study had the option to provide additional blood draws and questionnaires over an approximately 2-month period. Blood samples from the prospective study were shipped frozen or at room temperature prior to DNA extraction. A remark on this clone: It lacks a known antigen. No much larger clone exists at a distance of one base, and base qualities are not known.

Overall study outcomes, separate from this receptor: How much clinical and demographic metadata was included differed by source and by participant, and the metadata was provided uncurated.

TCRbeta CDR3 regions were amplified from genomic DNA by means of the immunoSEQ Assay, a bias-controlled multiplex PCR. The authors' analysis ran thus. Nucleated cell counts per sample were estimated from amplification of reference gene primers within the assay. To quantify the absolute abundance of each unique TCRbeta CDR3 rearrangement, sequence reads were collapsed and filtered. For each sample, productive Simpson clonality was calculated as the square root of Simpson's diversity index over productive rearrangements. TCRdb carries this immuneACCESS record with in-frame sequences only. Its versions omit some clonotypes, under half of them owing to an unresolved V gene in the studies checked, with the rest unexplained. V and J calls and clone size come straight from that table; D and trimming were deduced from the DNA. In this sample the table shows about 430,000 clones, 70% to 90% of which occur a single time. Roughly 1.4% of the sample is in the top ten clones.

Counted from cysteine to phenylalanine, this CDR3 has 17 amino acids. CDR3 DNA only is kept here, 51 bases in frame from base 1. At the junction V is shortened by 6 bases and J by 0 bases, with 18 bases in between. CDR1 and CDR2 were assigned from the germline V gene as MGHDK and SYGVNS. The sample was PBMCs or T cells enriched from blood (not recorded which). The origin of this receptor is a woman aged 18-29 years who had been exposed to COVID-19. The chain is made from TRBV25-1 and TRBJ2-1, with no confident D gene call. The CDR3 is CASSPTQVRRSYNEQFF. The bases read TGTGCCAGCAGCCCCACCCAAGTCAGGCGCTCCTACAATGAGCAGTTCTTC.